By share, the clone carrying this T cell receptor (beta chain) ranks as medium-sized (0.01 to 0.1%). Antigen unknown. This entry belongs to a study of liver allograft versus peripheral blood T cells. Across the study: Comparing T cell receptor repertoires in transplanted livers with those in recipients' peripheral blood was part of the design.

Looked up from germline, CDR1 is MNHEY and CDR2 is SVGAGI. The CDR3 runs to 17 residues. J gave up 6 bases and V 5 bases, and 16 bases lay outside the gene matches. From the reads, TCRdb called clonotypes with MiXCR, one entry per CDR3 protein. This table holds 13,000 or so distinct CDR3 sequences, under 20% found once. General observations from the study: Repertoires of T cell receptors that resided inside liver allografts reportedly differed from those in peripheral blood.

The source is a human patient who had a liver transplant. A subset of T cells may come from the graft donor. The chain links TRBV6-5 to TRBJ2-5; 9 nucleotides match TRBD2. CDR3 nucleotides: TGTGCCAGCAGTCGCCCTGCTTCCGGGACTAGCATAAAGACCCAGTACTTC. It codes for CASSRPASGTSIKTQYF.